The clone carrying this T cell receptor beta chain was seen ten or more times. Its antigen remains unknown. Sequencing ends 3 residues short of the CDR3 end; the germline J gene provides the rest. Reduced serum IgG, IgA and/or IgM plus specific antibody deficiency defined CVID. Of CVID subjects, 15 were female and over 25 male, mean age approximately 40. All CVID subjects were on immunoglobulin replacement for at least one year. CDR3 length: 14 amino acids. The V gene end was trimmed by 5 bases and the J gene end by 4 bases; junction bases not matched to a gene: 3. The germline V gene encodes CDR1 SGHNT and CDR2 YENEEA. The sample belongs to a study of T cell clonality in common variable immunodeficiency. Study-level points and caveats: Reportedly, TCR beta sequences from common variable immunodeficiency showed fewer deletions and N-nucleotide insertions.

Clones were sequenced by immunoSEQ multiplex PCR, and TCRdb holds only the in-frame ones, with some missing. This sample has approximately 20,000 clones, each found more than once. The sequence was obtained from a human donor with common variable immunodeficiency. The rearrangement links TRBV11-3 to TRBJ2-5, with TRBD2 matching over 11 bases. The specimen sequenced was peripheral blood mononuclear cells. CDR3 region: CASSPGLAGETQYF. The CDR3 DNA, read in part, is TGTGCCAGCAGCCCCGGACTAGCGGGAGAGACC.